This T cell receptor beta chain was sequenced during a study of blood T cell repertoires in COVID-19. TCRdb's copy holds only in-frame clones and misses some; the assay was immunoSEQ multiplex PCR. Among approximately 300,000 clones listed, around nine tenths were seen once. The CDR3 is 12 amino acids. After removal of 7 bases from V and 5 bases from J, the junction contained 4 bases not matched to a gene. Germline lookup yields CDR1 LNHNV and CDR2 YYDKDF (reference sequence). Cohorts were based on clinical histories the participants reported. Two negative PCRs, clearance, or symptom resolution had been documented for recovered Cohort 3 donors.

The clonotype was recovered from a woman under 30 who had recovered from COVID-19. V usage is TRBV15 and J usage is TRBJ2-5, with 7 nucleotides matching TRBD2. The sequenced sample was PBMCs or T cells enriched from blood (not recorded which). CDR3 loop: CATTGGAETQYF. DNA for the CDR3: TGTGCCACCACGGGGGGAGCGGAGACCCAGTACTTC.